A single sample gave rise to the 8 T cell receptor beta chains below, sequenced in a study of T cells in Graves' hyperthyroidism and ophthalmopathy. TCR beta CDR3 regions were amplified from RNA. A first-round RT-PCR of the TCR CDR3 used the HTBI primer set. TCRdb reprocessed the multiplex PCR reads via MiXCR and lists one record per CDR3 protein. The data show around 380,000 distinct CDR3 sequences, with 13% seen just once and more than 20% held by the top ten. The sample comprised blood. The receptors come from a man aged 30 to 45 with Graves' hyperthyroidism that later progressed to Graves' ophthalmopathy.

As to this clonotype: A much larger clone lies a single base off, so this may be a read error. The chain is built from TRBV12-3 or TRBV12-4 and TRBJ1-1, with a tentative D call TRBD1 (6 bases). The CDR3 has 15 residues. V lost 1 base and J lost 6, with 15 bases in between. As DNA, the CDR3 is TGTGCCAGCAGTTTAGGGGGGCCGGCTAACGCTGAAGCTTTCTTT. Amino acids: CASSLGGPANAEAFF.

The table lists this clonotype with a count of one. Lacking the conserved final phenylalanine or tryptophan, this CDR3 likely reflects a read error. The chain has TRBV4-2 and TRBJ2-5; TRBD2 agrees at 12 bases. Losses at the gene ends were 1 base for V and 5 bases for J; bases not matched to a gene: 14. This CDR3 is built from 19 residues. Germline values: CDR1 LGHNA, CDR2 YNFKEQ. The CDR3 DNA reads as TGTGCCAGCAGCCAAGCGGGACTAGGACTAGCGGGGTTCCGGGAGACCCAGTACCTC. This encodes CASSQAGLGLAGFRETQYL.

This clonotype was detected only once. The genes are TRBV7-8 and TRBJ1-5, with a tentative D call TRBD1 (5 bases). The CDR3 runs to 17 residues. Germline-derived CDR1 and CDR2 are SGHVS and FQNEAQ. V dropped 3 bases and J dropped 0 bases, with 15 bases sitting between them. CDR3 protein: CASSLVGGGYSNQPQHF. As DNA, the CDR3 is TGTGCCAGCAGCTTGGTCGGGGGGGGGTATAGCAATCAGCCCCAGCATTTT.

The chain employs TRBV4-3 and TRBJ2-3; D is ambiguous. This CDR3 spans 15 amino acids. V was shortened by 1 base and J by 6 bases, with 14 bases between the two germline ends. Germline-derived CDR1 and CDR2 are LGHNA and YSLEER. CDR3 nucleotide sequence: TGCGCCAGCAGCCAAGGTCTGGGGTCGAGGGATACGCAGTATTTT. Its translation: CASSQGLGSRDTQYF.

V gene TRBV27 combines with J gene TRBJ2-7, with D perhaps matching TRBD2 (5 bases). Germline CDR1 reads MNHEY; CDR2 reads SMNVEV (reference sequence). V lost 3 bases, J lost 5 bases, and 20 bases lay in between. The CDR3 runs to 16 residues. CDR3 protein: CASSFTPQPRVHEQYF. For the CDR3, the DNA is TGTGCCAGCAGTTTTACCCCGCAGCCGAGGGTCCACGAGCAGTACTTC.

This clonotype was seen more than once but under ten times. CDR3 loop: CASSLEGTGDGYTF. The DNA for the CDR3 is TGCGCCAGCAGCTTGGAGGGGACAGGGGATGGCTACACCTTC. This chain joins TRBV5-1 and TRBJ1-2; TRBD1 aligns across 10 bases. The CDR3 loop spans 14 amino acids. V gave up 0 bases and J gave up 6 bases; unmatched junction bases: 2. Germline V gene sequence: CDR1 SGHRS, CDR2 YFSETQ.

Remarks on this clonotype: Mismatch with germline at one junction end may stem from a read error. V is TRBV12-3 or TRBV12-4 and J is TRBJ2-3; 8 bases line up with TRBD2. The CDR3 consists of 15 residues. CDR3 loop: CASSLAGPFRDTQYF. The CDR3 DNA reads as TGTGCCAGCAGCTTAGCGGGGCCTTTTAGAGATACGCAGTATTTT.

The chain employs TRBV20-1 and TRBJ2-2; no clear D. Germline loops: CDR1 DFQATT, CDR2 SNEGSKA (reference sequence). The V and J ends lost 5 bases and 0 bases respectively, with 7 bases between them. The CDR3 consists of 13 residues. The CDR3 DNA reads TGCAGTGCTCAGACAACGAACACCGGGGAGCTGTTTTTT. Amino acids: CSAQTTNTGELFF.